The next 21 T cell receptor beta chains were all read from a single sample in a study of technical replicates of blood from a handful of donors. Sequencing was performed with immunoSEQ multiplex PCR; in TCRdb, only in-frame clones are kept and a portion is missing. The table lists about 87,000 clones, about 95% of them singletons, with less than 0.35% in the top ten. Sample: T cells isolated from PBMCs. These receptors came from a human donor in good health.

The CDR3 DNA reads as TGCGCCACCGCACCGGGACATACATCCTACGAGCAGTACTTC. As protein: CATAPGHTSYEQYF. The J gene is TRBJ2-7, the V gene TRBV5-1; TRBD1 is a possible D gene (6 bases). Trimming stripped 9 bases from V and 1 base from J, with 17 bases between. The CDR3 totals 14 residues. Germline values: CDR1 SGHRS, CDR2 YFSETQ.

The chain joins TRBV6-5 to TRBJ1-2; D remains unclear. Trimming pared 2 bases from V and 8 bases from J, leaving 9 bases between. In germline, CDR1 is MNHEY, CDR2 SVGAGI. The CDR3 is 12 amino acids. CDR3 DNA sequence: TGTGCCAGCAGTTACAATCTCCAGGGCTACACCTTC. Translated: CASSYNLQGYTF.

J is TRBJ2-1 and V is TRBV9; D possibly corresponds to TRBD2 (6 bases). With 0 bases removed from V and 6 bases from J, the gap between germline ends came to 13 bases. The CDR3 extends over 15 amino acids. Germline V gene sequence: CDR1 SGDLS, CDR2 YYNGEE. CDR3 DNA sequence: TGTGCCAGCAGCGTAGACGGCGGGACCCGCAATGAGCAGTTCTTC. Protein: CASSVDGGTRNEQFF.

The DNA of the CDR3 is TGTGCCAGCAGTTACTTCAGGGTAGGGCAGCCCCAGCATTTT. Translated, it gives CASSYFRVGQPQHF. The chain employs TRBV6-5 and TRBJ1-5; perhaps TRBD1 as D (5 bases). Trimming took off 1 base at V and 7 bases at J, with 11 bases between the two ends. This CDR3 has 14 amino acids. Per germline, CDR1 MNHEY and CDR2 SVGAGI.

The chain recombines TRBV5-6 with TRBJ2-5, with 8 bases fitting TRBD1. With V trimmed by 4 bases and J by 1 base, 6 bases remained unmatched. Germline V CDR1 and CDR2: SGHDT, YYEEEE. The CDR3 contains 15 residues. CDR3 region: CASSQNGQGQETQYF. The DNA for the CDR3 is TGTGCCAGCAGCCAAAACGGACAGGGCCAAGAGACCCAGTACTTC.

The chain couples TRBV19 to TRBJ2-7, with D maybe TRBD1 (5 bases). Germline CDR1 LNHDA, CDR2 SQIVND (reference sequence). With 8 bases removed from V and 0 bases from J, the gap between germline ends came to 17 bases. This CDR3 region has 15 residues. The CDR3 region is CASGPGAYISYEQYF. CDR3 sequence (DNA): TGTGCCAGTGGCCCTGGGGCGTATATCTCCTACGAGCAGTACTTC.

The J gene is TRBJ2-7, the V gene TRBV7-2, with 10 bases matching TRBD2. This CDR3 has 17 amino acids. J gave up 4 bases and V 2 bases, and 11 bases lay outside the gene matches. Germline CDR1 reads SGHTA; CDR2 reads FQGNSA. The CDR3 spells CASSLRLAGDIGYEQYF. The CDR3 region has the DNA TGTGCCAGCAGCTTACGGCTAGCGGGAGATATAGGGTACGAGCAGTACTTC.

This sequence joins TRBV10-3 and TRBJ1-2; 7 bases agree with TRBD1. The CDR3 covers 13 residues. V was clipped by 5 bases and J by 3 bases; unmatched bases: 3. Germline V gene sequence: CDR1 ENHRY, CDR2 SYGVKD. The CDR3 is CAISTQGDYGYTF. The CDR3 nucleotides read TGTGCCATCAGTACTCAGGGGGACTATGGCTACACCTTC.

CDR3 DNA: TGTGCCAGTAGTATAGGGCAATTTAGCAATCAGCCCCAGCATTTT. Residues: CASSIGQFSNQPQHF. V is TRBV19 and J is TRBJ1-5; D gene uncertain. The germline CDR1 and CDR2 sequences are LNHDA and SQIVND (reference sequence). The CDR3 runs 15 residues. V lost 1 base and J 0 bases, leaving 7 bases between the germline ends.

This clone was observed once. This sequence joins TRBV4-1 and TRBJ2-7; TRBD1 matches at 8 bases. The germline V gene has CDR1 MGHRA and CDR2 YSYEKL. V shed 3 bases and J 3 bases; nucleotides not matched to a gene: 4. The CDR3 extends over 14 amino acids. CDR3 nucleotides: TGCGCCAGCAGCCACCCCGGACAGGGCTACGAGCAGTACTTC. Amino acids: CASSHPGQGYEQYF.

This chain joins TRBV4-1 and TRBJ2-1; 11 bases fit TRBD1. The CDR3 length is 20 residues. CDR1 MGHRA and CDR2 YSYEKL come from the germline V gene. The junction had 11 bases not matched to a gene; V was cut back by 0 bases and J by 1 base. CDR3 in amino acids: CASSQEEGQGVTGSYNEQFF. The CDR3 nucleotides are TGCGCCAGCAGCCAAGAAGAGGGACAGGGGGTTACAGGATCCTACAATGAGCAGTTCTTC.

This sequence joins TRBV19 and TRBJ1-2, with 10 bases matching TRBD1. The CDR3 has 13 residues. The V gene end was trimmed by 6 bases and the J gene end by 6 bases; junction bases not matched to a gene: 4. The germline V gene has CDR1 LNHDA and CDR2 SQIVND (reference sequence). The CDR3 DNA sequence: TGTGCCAGTAGCGACAGGGGGCCGGATGGCTACACCTTC. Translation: CASSDRGPDGYTF.

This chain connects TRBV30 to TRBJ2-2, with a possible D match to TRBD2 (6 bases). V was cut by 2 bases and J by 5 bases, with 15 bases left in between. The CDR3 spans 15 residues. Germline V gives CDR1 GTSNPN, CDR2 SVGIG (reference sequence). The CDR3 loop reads CAWSTSLTVTGELFF. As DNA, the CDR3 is TGTGCCTGGAGTACTAGCTTAACGGTAACCGGGGAGCTGTTTTTT.

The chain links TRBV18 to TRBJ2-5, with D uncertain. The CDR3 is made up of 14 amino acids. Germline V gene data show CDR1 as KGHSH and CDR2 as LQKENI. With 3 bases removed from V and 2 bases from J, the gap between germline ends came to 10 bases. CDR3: CASSPRSTQETQYF. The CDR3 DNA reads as TGTGCCAGCTCACCTCGAAGTACTCAAGAGACCCAGTACTTC.

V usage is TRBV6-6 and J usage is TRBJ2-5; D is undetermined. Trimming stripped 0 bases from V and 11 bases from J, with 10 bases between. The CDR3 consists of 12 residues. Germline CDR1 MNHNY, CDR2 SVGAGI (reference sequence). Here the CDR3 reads CASSYSSGEQYF. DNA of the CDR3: TGTGCCAGCAGTTACTCGTCCGGAGAGCAGTACTTC.

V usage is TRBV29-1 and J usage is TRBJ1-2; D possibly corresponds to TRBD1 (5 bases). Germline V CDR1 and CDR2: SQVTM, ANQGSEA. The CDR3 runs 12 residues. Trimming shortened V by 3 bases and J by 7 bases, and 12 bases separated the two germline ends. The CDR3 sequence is CSVDGGGIGYTF. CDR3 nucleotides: TGCAGCGTTGATGGCGGGGGTATTGGCTACACCTTC.

CDR3: CASSLGQGNLYEQYF. In DNA form, the CDR3 reads TGTGCCAGCAGCTTAGGGCAGGGGAACCTCTACGAGCAGTACTTC. The rearrangement joins TRBV7-3 to TRBJ2-7, with D possibly being TRBD1 (6 bases). The length of the CDR3 is 15 residues. Germline V lookup: CDR1 SGHTA, CDR2 FQGTGA. Trimming took 2 bases from V and 3 from J, leaving 14 bases between them.

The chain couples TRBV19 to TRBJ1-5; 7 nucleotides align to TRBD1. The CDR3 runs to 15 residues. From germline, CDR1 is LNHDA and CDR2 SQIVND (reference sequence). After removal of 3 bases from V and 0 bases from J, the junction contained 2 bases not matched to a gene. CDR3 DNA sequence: TGTGCCAGTAGTATGGGACAGAATAGCAATCAGCCCCAGCATTTT. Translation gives CASSMGQNSNQPQHF.

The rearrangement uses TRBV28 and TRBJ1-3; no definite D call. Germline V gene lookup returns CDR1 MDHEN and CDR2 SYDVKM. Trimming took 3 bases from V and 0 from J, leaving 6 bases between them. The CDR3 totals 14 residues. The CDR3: CASSFRSSGNTIYF. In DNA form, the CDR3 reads TGTGCCAGCAGTTTCAGAAGCTCTGGAAACACCATATATTTT.

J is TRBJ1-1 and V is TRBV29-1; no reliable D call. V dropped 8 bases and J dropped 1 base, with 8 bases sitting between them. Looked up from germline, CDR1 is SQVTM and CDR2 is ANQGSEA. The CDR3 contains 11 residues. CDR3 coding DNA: TGCAGCTATTACAGGAACACTGAAGCTTTCTTT. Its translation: CSYYRNTEAFF.

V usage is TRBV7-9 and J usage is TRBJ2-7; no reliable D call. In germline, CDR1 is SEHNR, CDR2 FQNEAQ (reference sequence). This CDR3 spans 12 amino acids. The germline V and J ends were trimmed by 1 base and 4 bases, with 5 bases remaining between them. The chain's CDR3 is CASSLDAYEQYF. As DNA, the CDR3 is TGTGCCAGCAGCTTAGACGCGTACGAGCAGTACTTC.